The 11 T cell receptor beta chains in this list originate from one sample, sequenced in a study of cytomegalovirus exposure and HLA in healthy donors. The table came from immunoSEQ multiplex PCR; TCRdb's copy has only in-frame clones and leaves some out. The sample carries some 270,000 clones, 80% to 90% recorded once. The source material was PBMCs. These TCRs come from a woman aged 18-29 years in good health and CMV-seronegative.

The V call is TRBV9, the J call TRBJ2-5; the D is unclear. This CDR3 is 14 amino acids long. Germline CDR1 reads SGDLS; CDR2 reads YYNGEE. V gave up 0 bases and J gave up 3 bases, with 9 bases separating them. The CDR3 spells CASSVGAGEETQYF. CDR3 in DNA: TGTGCCAGCAGCGTAGGAGCTGGAGAAGAGACCCAGTACTTC.

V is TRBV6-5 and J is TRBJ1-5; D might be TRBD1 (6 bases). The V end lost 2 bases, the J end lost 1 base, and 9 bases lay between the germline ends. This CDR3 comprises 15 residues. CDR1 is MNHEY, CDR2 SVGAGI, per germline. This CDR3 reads CASSYDRTSNQPQHF. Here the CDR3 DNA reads TGTGCCAGCAGTTACGACAGGACCAGCAATCAGCCCCAGCATTTT.

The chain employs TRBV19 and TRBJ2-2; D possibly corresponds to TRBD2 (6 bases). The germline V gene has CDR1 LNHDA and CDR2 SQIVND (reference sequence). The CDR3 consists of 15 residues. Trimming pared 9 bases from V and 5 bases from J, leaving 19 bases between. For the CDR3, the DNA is TGTGCCAGCCATCCAAGGGTGGGGGGAACCGGGGAGCTGTTTTTT. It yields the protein CASHPRVGGTGELFF. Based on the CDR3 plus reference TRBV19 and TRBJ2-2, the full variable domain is DGGITQSPKYLFRKEGQNVTLSCEQNLNHDAMYWYRQDPGQGLRLIYYSQIVNDFQKGDIAEGYSVSREKKESFPLTVTSAQKNPTAFYLCASHPRVGGTGELFFGEGSRLTVL.

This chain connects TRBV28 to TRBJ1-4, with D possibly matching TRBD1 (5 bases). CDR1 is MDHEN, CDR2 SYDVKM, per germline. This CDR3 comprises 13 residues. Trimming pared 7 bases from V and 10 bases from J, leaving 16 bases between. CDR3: CASNLGGVGKLFF. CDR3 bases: TGTGCCAGCAACCTCGGGGGGGTCGGAAAACTGTTTTTT.

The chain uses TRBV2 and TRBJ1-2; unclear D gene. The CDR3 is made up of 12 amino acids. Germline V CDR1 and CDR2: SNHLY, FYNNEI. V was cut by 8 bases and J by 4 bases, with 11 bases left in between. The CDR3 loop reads CASYGGFYGYTF. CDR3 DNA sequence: TGTGCCAGCTACGGCGGGTTCTATGGCTACACCTTC.

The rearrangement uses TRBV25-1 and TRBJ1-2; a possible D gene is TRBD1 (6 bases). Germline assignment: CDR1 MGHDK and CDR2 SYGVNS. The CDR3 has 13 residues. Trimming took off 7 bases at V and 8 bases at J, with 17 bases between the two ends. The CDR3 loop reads CASKSTGLWGYTF. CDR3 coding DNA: TGTGCCAGCAAGTCGACAGGACTTTGGGGCTACACCTTC.

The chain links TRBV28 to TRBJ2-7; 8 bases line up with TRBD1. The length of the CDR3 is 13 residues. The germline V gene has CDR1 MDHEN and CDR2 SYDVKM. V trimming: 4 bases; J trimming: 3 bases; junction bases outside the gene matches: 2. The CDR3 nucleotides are TGTGCCAGCAGTTGGACAGGGATCTACGAGCAGTACTTC. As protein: CASSWTGIYEQYF. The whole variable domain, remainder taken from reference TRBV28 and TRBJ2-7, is DVKVTQSSRYLVKRTGEKVFLECVQDMDHENMFWYRQDPGLGLRLIYFSYDVKMKEKGDIPEGYSVSREKKERFSLILESASTNQTSMYLCASSWTGIYEQYFGPGTRLTVT.

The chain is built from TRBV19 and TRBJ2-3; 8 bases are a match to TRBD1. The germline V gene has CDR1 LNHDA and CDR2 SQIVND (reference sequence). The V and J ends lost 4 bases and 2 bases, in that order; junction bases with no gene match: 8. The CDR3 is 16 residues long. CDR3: CASSTTGGHFTDTQYF. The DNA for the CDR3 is TGTGCCAGTAGTACAACAGGGGGTCATTTCACAGATACGCAGTATTTT.

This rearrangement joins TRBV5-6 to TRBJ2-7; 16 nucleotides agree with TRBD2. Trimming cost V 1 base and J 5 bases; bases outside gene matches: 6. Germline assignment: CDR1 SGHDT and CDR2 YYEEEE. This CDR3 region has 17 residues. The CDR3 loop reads CASSLLGLAGGQNEQYF. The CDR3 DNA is TGTGCCAGCAGCTTGCTGGGACTAGCGGGAGGGCAGAACGAGCAGTACTTC.

CDR3 loop: CASSLMTSSYGYTF. The DNA of the CDR3 is TGTGCCAGCAGCTTGATGACATCCTCCTATGGCTACACCTTC. J is TRBJ1-2 and V is TRBV7-8; D remains unclear. Germline CDR1 and CDR2: SGHVS and FQNEAQ. This CDR3 is 14 amino acids long. Trimming removed 3 bases from V and 4 bases from J, with 12 bases in between.

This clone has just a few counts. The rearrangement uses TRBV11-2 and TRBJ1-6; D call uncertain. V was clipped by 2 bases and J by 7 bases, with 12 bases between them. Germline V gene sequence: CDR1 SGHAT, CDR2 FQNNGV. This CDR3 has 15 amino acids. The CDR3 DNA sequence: TGTGCCAGCAGCTTATCACTGCTAATAAATTCACCCCTCCACTTT. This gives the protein CASSLSLLINSPLHF.